This is a list of T cell receptor beta chains from one sample in a study of response to subunit inactivated influenza vaccine. TCRdb passed the RT-PCR reads through MiXCR, listing each CDR3 protein once. The table has approximately 170,000 distinct CDR3 sequences, over 9.5% seen once. The sample also formed part of further work on T cells expressing NK-cell markers.

Sample: CD8+ T cells sorted from PBMCs, taken roughly 13 days after vaccination. The receptors were gathered from a man aged 50-60 years who received an inactivated influenza vaccine. The CDR3 runs from the conserved cysteine through the conserved F or W. The D gene is left open where the match is weak. Clone size, where shown, is once, few, many, or a class for clones that have expanded.

size,D,V,J,DNA,CDR3
-,TRBD1,TRBV9,TRBJ2-3,TGTGCCAGCAGCGGCCGACAGGGCCACACAGATACGCAGTATTTT,CASSGRQGHTDTQYF
many,TRBD1,TRBV2,TRBJ1-5,TGTGCCAGCAGACCCGGGACAGGGGGAAGTCAGCCCCAGCATTTT,CASRPGTGGSQPQHF
few,-,TRBV7-8,TRBJ2-5,TGTGCCAGCAGCTTAGCCGGAGGGGGGAGGGAGGAGACCCAGTACTTC,CASSLAGGGREETQYF
few,TRBD1,TRBV13,TRBJ1-4,TGTGCCAGCAGCGAGGGACAGGGAGGCACTAATGAAAAACTGTTTTTT,CASSEGQGGTNEKLFF
few,TRBD1,TRBV6-1,TRBJ2-7,TGTGCCAGCAGTGAGGGGACAGGATCCTACGAGCAGTACTTC,CASSEGTGSYEQYF
few,TRBD2,TRBV20-1,TRBJ2-1,TGCAGTGCTAAGGTGGGAATGGGACTAGCGGGAGGGCTGAATGAGCAGTTCTTC,CSAKVGMGLAGGLNEQFF
few,-,TRBV4-3,TRBJ1-1,TGCGCCAGCAGCCCACTCGGGGGACCGAACACTGAAGCTTTCTTT,CASSPLGGPNTEAFF
few,-,TRBV4-3,TRBJ2-3,TGCGCCAGCAGCCAGGAGATTAGTTCAGATACGCAGTATTTT,CASSQEISSDTQYF
few,-,TRBV6-2/TRBV6-3,TRBJ1-1,TGTGCCAGCAGCCACCGGAACACTGAAGCTTTCTTT,CASSHRNTEAFF
few,-,TRBV28,TRBJ2-7,TGTGCCAGCACGGACTCCTACGAGCAGTACTTC,CASTDSYEQYF
few,-,TRBV4-1,TRBJ2-7,TGCGCCAGCAGCTCGGCCGGGGGCAACTACGAGCAGTACTTC,CASSSAGGNYEQYF
few,-,TRBV27,TRBJ2-5,TGTGCCAGCAGTTTTACGGGGGAGAAGACCCAGTACTTC,CASSFTGEKTQYF
few,TRBD2,TRBV4-1,TRBJ2-5,TGCGCCAGCAGCCAAGATTGGGCTAGCGGGGGCCCCCGGGAGACCCAGTACTTC,CASSQDWASGGPRETQYF
many,-,TRBV6-2/TRBV6-3,TRBJ2-7,TGTGCCAGCAGTTACACACAGCTCGCAGGCCACGAGCAGTACTTC,CASSYTQLAGHEQYF
-,-,TRBV6-2/TRBV6-3,TRBJ2-2,TGTGCCAGCAGTTACTTACCCGGGGAGCTGTTTTTT,CASSYLPGELFF
few,-,TRBV28,TRBJ2-4,TGTGCCAGCAGTCATCAAGGGGGGGACATTCAGTACTTC,CASSHQGGDIQYF
-,-,TRBV4-3,TRBJ1-2,TGCGCCAGCAGCCAAGTAACAGGTTCCAACTATGGCTACACCTTC,CASSQVTGSNYGYTF
few,-,TRBV27,TRBJ2-5,TGTGCCAGCAGTTTAGGCGGCACTTCGACCCAGTACTTC,CASSLGGTSTQYF
-,-,TRBV7-2,TRBJ1-2,TGTGCAAGCAGCCCCGGTTATGGGGGCTACACCTTC,CASSPGYGGYTF
few,-,TRBV7-9,TRBJ1-1,TGTGCCAGCAGCCCTCCGGGACGTGAGAACACTGAAGCTTTCTTT,CASSPPGRENTEAFF
few,-,TRBV20-1,TRBJ1-1,TGCAGTGCTAGGAACTCATGGGGTGCTTTCTTT,CSARNSWGAFF
many,TRBD2,TRBV29-1,TRBJ2-5,TGCAGCGCCCGACGGGGGGAACAAGAGACCCAGTACTTC,CSARRGEQETQYF
few,TRBD1,TRBV19,TRBJ2-1,TGTGCCAGTAGTTGGACAGGGGTCACGAATGAGCAGTTCTTC,CASSWTGVTNEQFF
-,-,TRBV27,TRBJ2-2,TGTGCCAGCAGTATCTGGGGCGACACCGGGGAGCTGTTTTTT,CASSIWGDTGELFF
-,-,TRBV29-1,TRBJ2-3,TGCAGCGTTTGGACGCCGCCCTCCACAGATACGCAGTATTTT,CSVWTPPSTDTQYF
few,TRBD1,TRBV20-1,TRBJ2-7,TGCAGTGCTAGAGGCCGGGACAGCCCCTACGAGCAGTACTTC,CSARGRDSPYEQYF
many,-,TRBV5-1,TRBJ2-7,TGCGCCAGCAGCTTGGGTCCTCGGGAGCAGTACTTC,CASSLGPREQYF
few,TRBD2,TRBV7-3,TRBJ2-3,TGTGCCAGCAGCTTGGGACTAGCGGTTCTCACAGATACGCAGTATTTT,CASSLGLAVLTDTQYF
-,-,TRBV7-9,TRBJ2-2,TGTGCCAGCAGCTTAGCAACCGGGAACACCGGGGAGCTGTTTTTT,CASSLATGNTGELFF
few,-,TRBV7-9,TRBJ2-7,TGTGCCAGCAGCCACCCGGAGGGAATCGACGAGCAGTACTTC,CASSHPEGIDEQYF
few,-,TRBV7-2,TRBJ2-7,TGTGCCAGCAGCGCAGGCCCCACGCCCGCGTCTCACGAGCAGTACTTC,CASSAGPTPASHEQYF
many,-,TRBV12-3/TRBV12-4,TRBJ1-1,TGTGCCAGCAGTTTTATCGGTTCTGAAGCTTTCTTT,CASSFIGSEAFF
few,-,TRBV7-9,TRBJ1-2,TGTGCCAGCAGCTTGGCCGTGGAAGATGGCTACACCTTC,CASSLAVEDGYTF
-,-,TRBV11-2,TRBJ2-7,TGTGCCAGCAGCTTAGTCGTTGGGGACACGTACGAGCAGTACTTC,CASSLVVGDTYEQYF
-,-,TRBV2,TRBJ2-4,TGTGCCAGCAGAGGGGAAAACATTCAGTACTTC,CASRGENIQYF
few,-,TRBV7-9,TRBJ2-7,TGTGCCAGCAGCTTGGGGACCGGGAGAAACTACGAGCAGTACTTC,CASSLGTGRNYEQYF
few,TRBD1,TRBV12-3/TRBV12-4,TRBJ1-2,TGTGCCAGCCGTAGAGGGGGCGTAGACTATGGCTACACCTTC,CASRRGGVDYGYTF
many,-,TRBV29-1,TRBJ2-2,TGCAGCGTGGGGGCTAACACCGGGGAGCTGTTTTTT,CSVGANTGELFF
once,-,TRBV7-3,TRBJ2-1,TGTGCCAGCAGCTCCCTAGCAGGGATTAACAATGAGCAGTTCTTC,CASSSLAGINNEQFF
few,TRBD1,TRBV5-1,TRBJ1-1,TGCGCCAGCAGCCAACGACAGGGACTCATCAATGAAGCTTTCTTT,CASSQRQGLINEAFF
few,-,TRBV29-1,TRBJ2-3,TGCAGCGTTGAAGAAAACAGGGAAAACACAGATACGCAGTATTTT,CSVEENRENTDTQYF